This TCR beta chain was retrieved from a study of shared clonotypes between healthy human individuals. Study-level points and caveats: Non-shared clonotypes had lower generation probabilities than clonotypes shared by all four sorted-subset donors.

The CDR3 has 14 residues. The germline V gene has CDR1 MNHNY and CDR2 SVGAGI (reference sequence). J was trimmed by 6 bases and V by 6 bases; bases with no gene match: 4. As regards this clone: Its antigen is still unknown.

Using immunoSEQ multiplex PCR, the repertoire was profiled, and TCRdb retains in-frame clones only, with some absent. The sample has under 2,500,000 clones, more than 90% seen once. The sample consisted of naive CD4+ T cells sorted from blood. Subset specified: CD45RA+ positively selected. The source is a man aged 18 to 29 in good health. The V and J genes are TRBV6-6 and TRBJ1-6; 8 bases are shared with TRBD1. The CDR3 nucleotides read TGTGCCAGCAGCTATGACAGGGGTAATTCACCCCTCCACTTT. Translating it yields CASSYDRGNSPLHF.